The 15 T cell receptor beta chains listed next were all sequenced from one sample in a study of cytomegalovirus exposure and HLA in healthy donors. The PCR employed 60 Vbeta primers together with 13 Jbeta primers. Clones were sequenced by immunoSEQ multiplex PCR, and TCRdb holds only the in-frame ones, with some missing. The table records around 99,000 clones, around 73% of them present only once. Sequencing input: PBMCs. The receptors come from a man in his forties or fifties in good health and CMV-seronegative.

The chain joins TRBV9 to TRBJ2-5; TRBD2 matches 8 bases. Per the germline V gene, CDR1 is SGDLS and CDR2 is YYNGEE. The CDR3 has 16 residues. V was clipped by 3 bases and J by 2 bases; unmatched bases: 9. CDR3 loop: CASSAGPGLEQETQYF. Here the CDR3 DNA reads TGTGCCAGCAGCGCAGGTCCGGGACTAGAACAAGAGACCCAGTACTTC.

V is TRBV7-2 and J is TRBJ1-1; unclear D gene. The V gene's germline CDR1 is SGHTA and CDR2 FQGNSA. The CDR3 length is 12 residues. The germline V and J ends were trimmed by 1 base and 11 bases, with 11 bases remaining between them. Here the CDR3 reads CASSLGRGSAFF. CDR3 DNA sequence: TGTGCCAGCAGCTTAGGGAGAGGGTCCGCTTTCTTT.

The chain couples TRBV27 to TRBJ1-5, with D perhaps matching TRBD1 (5 bases). CDR1 and CDR2 from the germline V gene are MNHEY and SMNVEV (reference sequence). V lost 2 bases and J lost 2, with 16 bases in between. The CDR3 is 17 amino acids. CDR3: CASSLTPPGLGNQPQHF. CDR3 nucleotides: TGTGCCAGCAGTTTAACCCCCCCGGGACTAGGCAATCAGCCCCAGCATTTT.

This chain joins TRBV6-5 and TRBJ2-7; weak D call: TRBD2 (5 bases). Germline CDR1 and CDR2: MNHEY and SVGAGI. This CDR3 is built from 12 residues. V was pared by 3 bases and J by 7 bases, with 10 bases between. CDR3 nucleotides: TGTGCCAGCAGTTATGAGGGTTTAGAGCAGTACTTC. Its protein is CASSYEGLEQYF.

This clone showed up just once. The V call is TRBV2, the J call TRBJ2-3, with TRBD2 identical over 8 bases. The CDR3 is 15 residues long. With 6 bases clipped from V and 2 bases from J, the junction kept 7 bases outside the gene matches. CDR1 SNHLY and CDR2 FYNNEI come from the germline V gene. The CDR3 nucleotides read TGTGCCAGCAGCTACAGCGGGGGAAACACAGATACGCAGTATTTT. Translated, it gives CASSYSGGNTDTQYF. Full variable domain (outside the CDR3, taken from reference TRBV2 and TRBJ2-3): EPEVTQTPSHQVTQMGQEVILRCVPISNHLYFYWYRQILGQKVEFLVSFYNNEISEKSEIFDDQFSVERPDGSNFTLKIRSTKLEDSAMYFCASSYSGGNTDTQYFGPGTRLTVL.

This clone has a single count. The rearrangement uses TRBV5-6 and TRBJ2-5; TRBD2 matches 8 bases. Germline CDR1 SGHDT, CDR2 YYEEEE. The J segment lost 0 bases and the V segment lost 4 bases, leaving 8 bases of the junction unmatched. The CDR3 covers 16 residues. CDR3 coding DNA: TGTGCCAGCAGCGATACTGGAGCGGGGGACCAAGAGACCCAGTACTTC. Translation gives CASSDTGAGDQETQYF.

This clone was seen once. The rearrangement uses TRBV11-2 and TRBJ2-7, with D possibly matching TRBD1 (6 bases). This CDR3 is 11 amino acids long. Trimming took off 4 bases at V and 5 bases at J, with 6 bases between the two ends. In germline, CDR1 is SGHAT, CDR2 FQNNGV. In DNA form, the CDR3 reads TGTGCCAGCAGCTGGACAGACGAGCAGTACTTC. This gives the protein CASSWTDEQYF.

The J gene is TRBJ2-1, the V gene TRBV11-3; unclear D gene. CDR3 length: 16 residues. Per germline, CDR1 SGHNT and CDR2 YENEEA. V shed 1 base and J shed 10 bases, with 20 bases lying between them. CDR3 DNA: TGTGCCAGCAGCTTAGGAGGTACGACTGGTTATGACGAGCAGTTCTTC. Translated: CASSLGGTTGYDEQFF.

The chain combines TRBV9 with TRBJ1-1; 8 bases fit TRBD1. Germline V gene lookup returns CDR1 SGDLS and CDR2 YYNGEE. V gave up 3 bases and J gave up 4 bases; unmatched junction bases: 17. The CDR3 loop spans 18 amino acids. CDR3 residues: CASSGSFKRGDRGTEAFF. The CDR3 bases are TGTGCCAGCAGCGGTAGCTTTAAAAGAGGAGACAGGGGCACTGAAGCTTTCTTT.

The rearrangement links TRBV9 to TRBJ2-5; no reliable D call. The DNA end is a closer match to TRBJ2-7, so the J assignment may be wrong. Germline V gives CDR1 SGDLS, CDR2 YYNGEE. CDR3 length equals 14 residues. The CDR3 here is CASSPEVLSYEQYF. The CDR3, as DNA: TGTGCCAGCAGCCCAGAGGTACTTTCCTACGAGCAGTACTTC.

The chain recombines TRBV7-9 with TRBJ2-7; 7 bases agree with TRBD1. Per germline, CDR1 SEHNR and CDR2 FQNEAQ (reference sequence). The CDR3 covers 13 residues. V gave up 9 bases and J gave up 3 bases; unmatched junction bases: 8. CDR3 bases: TGTGCCAGTTCCCGGGACAGAAGCTACGAGCAGTACTTC. This sequence encodes CASSRDRSYEQYF.

CDR3 sequence (DNA): TGTGCCAGCAGTGAAAGGACAGCCTACGAGCAGTACTTC. Translation: CASSERTAYEQYF. The chain has TRBV6-1 and TRBJ2-7; the D gene is possibly TRBD1 (6 bases). With 2 bases removed from V and 2 bases from J, the gap between germline ends came to 7 bases. The CDR3 spans 13 residues. Germline V gene lookup returns CDR1 MNHNS and CDR2 SASEGT.

This clone is a singleton in its sample. The CDR3 protein is CASSLAQGAGTNEKLFF. The CDR3 DNA sequence: TGTGCCAGCAGCTTAGCGCAGGGGGCTGGAACTAATGAAAAACTGTTTTTT. The V and J genes are TRBV7-9 and TRBJ1-4, with 8 bases aligning to TRBD1. The V gene end was trimmed by 0 bases and the J gene end by 1 base; junction bases not matched to a gene: 4. The CDR3 has 17 residues. CDR1 and CDR2 from the germline V gene are SEHNR and FQNEAQ (reference sequence).

The V call is TRBV27, the J call TRBJ1-5, with unresolved D. The length of the CDR3 is 14 residues. V was trimmed by 0 bases and J by 6 bases, leaving 9 bases between them. Germline V gene lookup returns CDR1 MNHEY and CDR2 SMNVEV (reference sequence). The chain's CDR3 is CASSLSTGAQPQHF. The CDR3 DNA sequence: TGTGCCAGCAGTTTATCTACGGGAGCTCAGCCCCAGCATTTT.

This chain connects TRBV29-1 to TRBJ2-7; D may be TRBD1 (6 bases). This CDR3 is built from 13 residues. The germline CDR1 and CDR2 sequences are SQVTM and ANQGSEA. V lost 3 bases and J lost 3, with 12 bases in between. The CDR3 nucleotides are TGCAGCGTTGAGGGCGACAGGAACTACGAGCAGTACTTC. Translation: CSVEGDRNYEQYF.